This T cell receptor (beta chain) was recovered during a study of shared clonotypes between healthy human individuals. Assay execution took place at the deep level. Over several immunoSEQ plates, each subset's genomic DNA was distributed in even portions. In the study's own analysis: Quality scores were absent from the junction-only immunoSEQ sequences, so filtering differed. Using immunoSEQ multiplex PCR, the repertoire was profiled, and TCRdb retains in-frame clones only, with some absent. V and J calls and clone size follow that table, whereas D and trimming were derived from the DNA. Of approximately 100,000 clones in the sample, 65% to 75% were seen once. Germline V CDR1 and CDR2: LNHDA, SQIVND (reference sequence). The germline V and J ends were trimmed by 5 bases and 0 bases, with 11 bases remaining between them. The CDR3 loop spans 15 amino acids. Points from the study as a whole: Clonotypes that were shared across a handful of donors made up around 5.5% of naive CD4 clonotypes.

Comment on this clone: The antigen is not known.

The chain recombines TRBV19 with TRBJ2-1; no firm D call. The sequencing sample was made of memory CD8+ T cells sorted from blood. The subset was: CD45RO+ cells pooled with CCR7-negative TemRA cells. This receptor was taken from a woman in her twenties or thirties in good health. The DNA for the CDR3 is TGTGCCAGTAGTCTGACGAAGAGCTCCTACAATGAGCAGTTCTTC. It codes for CASSLTKSSYNEQFF. Full variable domain (outside the CDR3, taken from reference TRBV19 and TRBJ2-1): DGGITQSPKYLFRKEGQNVTLSCEQNLNHDAMYWYRQDPGQGLRLIYYSQIVNDFQKGDIAEGYSVSREKKESFPLTVTSAQKNPTAFYLCASSLTKSSYNEQFFGPGTRLTVL.